The T cell receptor beta chain described here comes from a study of identifying expanded T cells in peripheral blood. This table comes from immunoSEQ multiplex PCR, and its TCRdb copy is limited to in-frame clones, with some not included. The sample holds 80,000 to 95,000 clones; about 91% are singletons and the top ten take 4% to 4.5%. The V gene end was trimmed by 4 bases and the J gene end by 7 bases; junction bases not matched to a gene: 8. Germline CDR1 is SGDLS and CDR2 is YYNGEE. The CDR3 runs to 15 residues. The sample comprised blood. The origin of this receptor is a person aged 18 to 75 in good health. This chain uses TRBV9 with TRBJ2-1; TRBD2 matches 10 bases. The chain's CDR3 is CASSLLAGVSNEQFF. The CDR3 DNA sequence: TGTGCCAGCAGCCTTCTAGCGGGAGTGTCAAATGAGCAGTTCTTC. The variable domain in full, completed from reference TRBV9 and TRBJ2-1, reads DSGVTQTPKHLITATGQRVTLRCSPRSGDLSVYWYQQSLDQGLQFLIQYYNGEERAKGNILERFSAQQFPDLHSELNLSSLELGDSALYFCASSLLAGVSNEQFFGPGTRLTVL.